This T cell receptor (beta chain) was recovered during a study of response to subunit inactivated influenza vaccine. Study-wide results and caveats: Each seasonal flu vaccination may recruit only limited new T cells, authors suggested.

Using its own MiXCR run on the RT-PCR reads, TCRdb lists one record per CDR3 protein. The sample has 550,000 to 800,000 distinct CDR3 sequences, more than 11% seen once; the top ten hold 6% to 8%. This clonotype has more than one count but fewer than ten. Its antigen remains unidentified. The CDR3 sequence is 15 residues long. V shed 5 bases and J 5 bases; nucleotides not matched to a gene: 10. The chain has TRBV12-3 or TRBV12-4 and TRBJ1-1; TRBD1 aligns across 8 bases. The origin of this receptor is a man between 50 and 59 years old who received an inactivated influenza vaccine. Specimen: PBMCs from blood, collected about 14 days before vaccination. CDR3 amino acids: CASSPQGAVRTEAFF. CDR3 nucleotides: TGTGCCAGCAGTCCGCAGGGGGCAGTAAGGACTGAAGCTTTCTTT.